One sample yielded the 18 T cell receptor beta chains listed below, sequenced in a study of OX40 agonist ivuxolimab in advanced cancers. Here immunoSEQ multiplex PCR was the method, and the copy in TCRdb shows in-frame clones only, minus some. The sample shows nearly 70,000 clones, roughly 85% of them seen only once. The sample in question was CD4+ or CD8+ T cells sorted from blood, obtained in a trial of the OX40 agonist ivuxolimab. The receptors here all came from an adult with an advanced solid tumor such as melanoma, head and neck, liver or kidney cancer.

The CDR3 DNA sequence: TGTGCCAGCAGTTCTAGCGGGATGGGGACAGATACGCAGTATTTT. Residues: CASSSSGMGTDTQYF. V is TRBV27 and J is TRBJ2-3, with 9 nucleotides matching TRBD2. The CDR3 is 15 amino acids. V lost 4 bases, J lost 3 bases, and 5 bases stayed unmatched. Germline V gives CDR1 MNHEY, CDR2 SMNVEV (reference sequence).

V gene TRBV5-6 combines with J gene TRBJ1-6; 10 positions agree with TRBD1. V was pared by 1 base and J by 8 bases, with 3 bases of the junction left unmatched. The CDR3 contains 15 residues. Germline CDR1 SGHDT, CDR2 YYEEEE. The CDR3 sequence: CASSLLGTGDSPLHF. The CDR3 nucleotides read TGTGCCAGCAGCTTGCTTGGGACAGGGGATTCACCCCTCCACTTT.

This clone appeared a single time. The chain uses TRBV9 and TRBJ2-6, with 11 bases matching TRBD2. Germline loops: CDR1 SGDLS, CDR2 YYNGEE. This CDR3 is 18 amino acids long. V was clipped by 0 bases and J by 2 bases; unmatched bases: 4. The CDR3 DNA sequence: TGTGCCAGCAGCGTAGATGTAGCGGGGGGGCCTGGGGCCAACGTCCTGACTTTC. It codes for CASSVDVAGGPGANVLTF.

In regard to this clone: Germline is not matched at one junction end, which may reflect a read error. The CDR3 loop is CASSESGLFIRPF. CDR3 in DNA: TGTGCCAGCAGTGAATCGGGACTCTTTATACGTCCTTTT. The chain recombines TRBV6-1 with TRBJ1-4, with D possibly matching TRBD1 (5 bases). CDR3 length: 13 residues. From germline, CDR1 is MNHNS and CDR2 SASEGT.

V and J are TRBV19 and TRBJ2-5; 9 bases fit TRBD1. The germline V gene encodes CDR1 LNHDA and CDR2 SQIVND (reference sequence). Germline trimming cut 6 bases from V and 5 bases from J; bases unmatched to any gene: 13. The CDR3 has 16 residues. DNA of the CDR3: TGTGCCAGTAGACCGACTCCGGGACAGGGATGGGAGACCCAGTACTTC. This encodes CASRPTPGQGWETQYF.

As DNA, the CDR3 is TGTGCCACCAGCAGAGGGGGCGAGCAGTACTTC. The encoded protein is CATSRGGEQYF. This chain joins TRBV15 and TRBJ2-7, with unresolved D. The length of the CDR3 is 11 residues. V was shortened by 1 base and J by 6 bases, with 4 bases between the two germline ends. CDR1 is LNHNV, CDR2 YYDKDF, per germline (reference sequence).

This chain links TRBV4-1 with TRBJ1-1; D not resolved. The CDR3 sequence is 13 residues long. V lost 2 bases, J lost 4 bases, and 8 bases lay in between. The V gene's germline CDR1 is MGHRA and CDR2 YSYEKL. The CDR3 protein is CASSQWEGTEAFF. The DNA for the CDR3 is TGCGCCAGCAGCCAATGGGAGGGCACTGAAGCTTTCTTT.

The chain links TRBV29-1 to TRBJ2-1; D may correspond to TRBD1 or TRBD2 (5 bases each). Germline V CDR1 and CDR2: SQVTM, ANQGSEA. The V end lost 5 bases, the J end lost 9 bases, and 11 bases lay between the germline ends. The CDR3 is 11 residues long. CDR3 in DNA: TGCAGCGTTAGAGGGGAAAGTGAGCAGTTCTTC. Amino acids: CSVRGESEQFF.

This sequence joins TRBV15 and TRBJ2-7; 7 bases fit TRBD2. Trimming at V came to 0 bases and at J to 5 bases, leaving 7 bases not matched to a gene. This CDR3 region has 15 residues. CDR1 and CDR2 from the germline V gene are LNHNV and YYDKDF (reference sequence). This CDR3 is CATSRDPGGVNEQYF. CDR3 bases: TGTGCCACCAGCAGAGATCCGGGGGGTGTCAACGAGCAGTACTTC.

This chain connects TRBV2 to TRBJ2-7; D remains ambiguous. V was trimmed by 2 bases and J by 4 bases, leaving 6 bases between them. Germline loops: CDR1 SNHLY, CDR2 FYNNEI. The CDR3 has 12 residues. CDR3 amino acids: CASSEIPYEQYF. CDR3 sequence (DNA): TGTGCCAGCAGTGAAATTCCTTACGAGCAGTACTTC. The full variable domain, rest sourced from reference TRBV2 and TRBJ2-7, is EPEVTQTPSHQVTQMGQEVILRCVPISNHLYFYWYRQILGQKVEFLVSFYNNEISEKSEIFDDQFSVERPDGSNFTLKIRSTKLEDSAMYFCASSEIPYEQYFGPGTRLTVT.

The chain joins TRBV9 to TRBJ2-5, with TRBD2 as a possible D gene (5 bases). V was shortened by 4 bases and J by 1 base, with 17 bases between the two germline ends. Germline assignment: CDR1 SGDLS and CDR2 YYNGEE. This CDR3 has 16 amino acids. In nucleotides, the CDR3 is TGTGCCAGCAGCTCAGGACTGTTACCGCCCCAAGAGACCCAGTACTTC. Protein: CASSSGLLPPQETQYF.

The chain recombines TRBV19 with TRBJ2-7; TRBD2 is a possible D gene (5 bases). Looked up from germline, CDR1 is LNHDA and CDR2 is SQIVND (reference sequence). V was trimmed by 0 bases and J by 3 bases, leaving 12 bases between them. This CDR3 has 15 residues. The CDR3 loop reads CASSIERAHHYEQYF. CDR3 in DNA: TGTGCCAGTAGTATAGAGAGGGCGCACCACTACGAGCAGTACTTC.

The chain couples TRBV28 to TRBJ1-5; possibly TRBD1 for D (5 bases). CDR3 length: 15 amino acids. V dropped 7 bases and J dropped 7 bases, with 20 bases sitting between them. CDR1 and CDR2 (germline): MDHEN, SYDVKM. The CDR3 here is CASTNSGREGQPQHF. The CDR3 DNA reads as TGTGCCAGCACCAACAGCGGCAGGGAGGGCCAGCCCCAGCATTTT.

This clone showed up just once. The chain links TRBV6-1 to TRBJ1-5, with 7 bases that match TRBD1. Germline V gene sequence: CDR1 MNHNS, CDR2 SASEGT. This CDR3 is built from 16 residues. Unmatched junction bases numbered 8, after V lost 4 bases and J lost 2 bases. Here the CDR3 DNA reads TGTGCCAGCAGTGTCGATGGAACAGGGGGCAATCAGCCCCAGCATTTT. This encodes CASSVDGTGGNQPQHF.

This sequence joins TRBV7-2 and TRBJ1-1; D is unclear. The CDR3 contains 14 residues. Germline V gives CDR1 SGHTA, CDR2 FQGNSA. V was pared by 1 base and J by 3 bases, with 9 bases between. CDR3 coding DNA: TGTGCCAGCAGCTTAGAATGGGCTGACACTGAAGCTTTCTTT. It translates to CASSLEWADTEAFF.

The V call is TRBV4-2, the J call TRBJ1-5; D unresolved. V was pared by 0 bases and J by 6 bases, with 12 bases between. CDR3 length equals 15 residues. Germline lookup yields CDR1 LGHNA and CDR2 YNFKEQ. This CDR3 is CASSQDAPTSQPQHF. The CDR3 DNA reads TGTGCCAGCAGCCAAGATGCCCCTACGAGTCAGCCCCAGCATTTT.

The chain employs TRBV29-1 and TRBJ2-1; a weak D match, TRBD1 (6 bases). V lost 7 bases and J 7 bases, leaving 14 bases between the germline ends. Germline CDR1 and CDR2: SQVTM and ANQGSEA. The CDR3 is 12 amino acids. This CDR3 is CSGTGLGNEQFF. CDR3 nucleotides: TGCAGCGGAACAGGGCTTGGGAATGAGCAGTTCTTC.

CDR3 protein: CASSLVSGDEQYF. For the CDR3, the DNA is TGTGCCAGCAGCTTAGTGTCGGGGGACGAGCAGTACTTC. This sequence joins TRBV7-2 and TRBJ2-7; D is perhaps TRBD2 (6 bases). Trimming cost V 1 base and J 5 bases, with 9 bases left between them. This CDR3 has 13 amino acids. Germline CDR1 and CDR2: SGHTA and FQGNSA.